A single sample is the source of the 3 T cell receptor beta chains below, sequenced in a study of blood T cells in healthy people across ages. The use of a sample-barcoded 5' primer and a J-beta primer mix characterized a second PCR of roughly 7 to 11 cycles. Via MiXCR, TCRdb re-called the 5' RACE reads, giving one row per CDR3 protein. The table records approximately 1.5 million distinct CDR3 sequences, roughly two fifths of them present only once. Sequenced material: blood. These TCRs come from a woman younger than 35 in good health.

V gene TRBV6-5 combines with J gene TRBJ2-3; D is possibly TRBD2 (5 bases). The germline V gene has CDR1 MNHEY and CDR2 SVGAGI. The CDR3 covers 14 residues. V dropped 5 bases and J dropped 0 bases, with 9 bases sitting between them. The DNA for the CDR3 is TGTGCCAGCAGTGACAAGCGGAGCACAGATACGCAGTATTTT. Translating gives CASSDKRSTDTQYF.

This clonotype turned up a few times. This chain connects TRBV7-9 to TRBJ2-7; 9 bases line up with TRBD2. The germline V gene encodes CDR1 SEHNR and CDR2 FQNEAQ (reference sequence). With V trimmed by 1 base and J by 2 bases, 6 bases remained unmatched. The CDR3 has 16 amino acids. The CDR3, as DNA: TGTGCCAGCAGCTTAGTCTTAGCGGGGGCTACCTACGAGCAGTACTTC. This codes for CASSLVLAGATYEQYF. The full variable domain, in which reference TRBV7-9 and TRBJ2-7 provide the parts outside the CDR3, is DTGVSQNPRHKITKRGQNVTFRCDPISEHNRLYWYRQTLGQGPEFLTYFQNEAQLEKSRLLSDRFSAERPKGSFSTLEIQRTEQGDSAMYLCASSLVLAGATYEQYFGPGTRLTVT.

This clonotype was recorded only once. The CDR3 protein is CSARDTSGRSDEQYF. The CDR3 bases are TGCAGTGCTAGAGATACTAGCGGGAGAAGCGATGAGCAGTACTTC. The chain uses TRBV20-1 and TRBJ2-5, with TRBD2 matching over 11 bases. CDR1 DFQATT and CDR2 SNEGSKA come from the germline V gene (reference sequence). The CDR3 extends over 15 amino acids. Unmatched junction bases numbered 11, after V lost 0 bases and J lost 11 bases.